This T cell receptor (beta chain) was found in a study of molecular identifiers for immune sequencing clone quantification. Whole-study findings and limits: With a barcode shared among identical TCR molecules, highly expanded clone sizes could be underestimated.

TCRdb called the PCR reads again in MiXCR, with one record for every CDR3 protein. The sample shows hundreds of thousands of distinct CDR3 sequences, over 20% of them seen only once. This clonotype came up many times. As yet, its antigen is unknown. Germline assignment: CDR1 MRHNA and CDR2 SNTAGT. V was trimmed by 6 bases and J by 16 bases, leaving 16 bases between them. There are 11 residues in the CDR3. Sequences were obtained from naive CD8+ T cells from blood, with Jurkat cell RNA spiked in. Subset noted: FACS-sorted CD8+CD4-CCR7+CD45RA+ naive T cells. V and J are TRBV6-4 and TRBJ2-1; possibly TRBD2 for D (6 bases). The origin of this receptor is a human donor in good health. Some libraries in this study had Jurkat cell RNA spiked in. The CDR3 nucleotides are TGTGCCAGCAGGGGAGGACCTTCCCTATTCTTC. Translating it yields CASRGGPSLFF.